The rows below give T cell receptor beta chains drawn from one sample of a study of early T cells in non-severe SARS-CoV-2 infection. One entry per CDR3 protein results from TCRdb running MiXCR on the 5' RACE reads. Of 110,000 or so distinct CDR3 sequences listed, over 10% are singletons. Sequencing used whole blood. The source of these receptors is an adult who was a healthcare worker with PCR-confirmed SARS-CoV-2 infection or an uninfected control (not recorded which). The CDR3 runs from the conserved cysteine through the conserved F or W. The D gene is left open where the match is weak. Only some rows state a clone size, as once, few, many or a class for expanded clones.

>TRBJ2-7|-|TRBV12-3/TRBV12-4|-
CASSLWAGPSYEQYF
TGTGCCAGCAGTTTATGGGCAGGGCCGTCCTACGAGCAGTACTTC
>TRBJ2-1|-|TRBV11-2|-
CASSLKPGSYNEQFF
TGTGCCAGCAGCTTGAAACCGGGGTCCTACAATGAGCAGTTCTTC
>TRBJ2-7|-|TRBV4-2|-
CASSPTPSAEQYF
TGTGCCAGCAGTCCAACCCCTTCCGCCGAGCAGTACTTC
>TRBJ2-1|many|TRBV29-1|TRBD1
CSVVPGTGGRYNEQFF
TGCAGCGTTGTCCCCGGGACAGGGGGAAGGTACAATGAGCAGTTCTTC
>TRBJ1-3|-|TRBV7-8|-
CASSYRGSGNTIYF
TGTGCCAGCAGCTATCGGGGGAGCGGAAACACCATATATTTT
>TRBJ1-5|-|TRBV15|TRBD1
CATSSIPGTGGSVGNQPQHF
TGTGCCACCAGCAGCATCCCCGGGACAGGGGGAAGTGTGGGCAATCAGCCCCAGCATTTT
>TRBJ2-7|few|TRBV6-1|TRBD1
CASSEARGLKYF
TGTGCCAGCAGTGAAGCGAGGGGGCTGAAGTACTTC
>TRBJ2-5|many|TRBV20-1|TRBD2
CSARKIAGGPRETQYF
TGCAGTGCTCGTAAAATAGCGGGAGGGCCACGAGAGACCCAGTACTTC
>TRBJ1-5|many|TRBV20-1|-
CSATLPLEGVWTQPQHF
TGCAGTGCTACCCTGCCTTTGGAGGGTGTGTGGACTCAGCCCCAGCATTTT
>TRBJ2-2|-|TRBV7-9|TRBD2
CASSLTAGTMTGELFF
TGTGCCAGCAGCTTAACGGCGGGGACTATGACCGGGGAGCTGTTTTTT
>TRBJ2-5|many|TRBV6-1|-
CASSSLLGEETQYF
TGTGCCAGCAGTTCACTGCTGGGGGAAGAGACCCAGTACTTC
>TRBJ1-3|-|TRBV18|-
CASSPPGHTARSGNTIYF
TGTGCCAGCTCACCGCCGGGACATACTGCCCGCTCTGGAAACACCATATATTTT
>TRBJ2-7|few|TRBV6-5|TRBD1
CASRDTGGYEQYF
TGTGCCAGCAGAGACACAGGGGGCTACGAGCAGTACTTC
>TRBJ2-1|few|TRBV6-2/TRBV6-3|-
CASSDRSVGEQFF
TGTGCCAGCAGTGACCGATCCGTGGGTGAGCAGTTCTTC
>TRBJ2-7|many|TRBV25-1|TRBD2
CASRGSPGLASGGVSYEQYF
TGTGCCAGCAGGGGTTCACCGGGACTAGCTAGCGGAGGAGTATCCTACGAGCAGTACTTC
>TRBJ2-3|many|TRBV7-3|TRBD2
CASRLTSGNTDTQYF
TGTGCCAGCAGGTTGACTAGCGGGAACACAGATACGCAGTATTTT
>TRBJ1-3|many|TRBV30|TRBD1
CAWRGTGPGNTIYF
TGTGCCTGGAGGGGGACAGGTCCTGGAAACACCATATATTTT
>TRBJ2-1|many|TRBV7-2|-
CASSPRVAPSSYNEQFF
TGTGCCAGCAGCCCTCGAGTGGCACCGAGCTCCTACAATGAGCAGTTCTTC
>TRBJ2-6|few|TRBV12-3/TRBV12-4|-
CASSLESGTGANVLTF
TGTGCCAGCAGTTTAGAGTCGGGGACAGGGGCCAACGTCCTGACTTTC
>TRBJ1-2|few|TRBV6-1|-
CASSSPPDGNYGYTF
TGTGCCAGCAGCTCCCCCCCGGACGGAAACTATGGCTACACCTTC
>TRBJ1-2|many|TRBV10-2|-
CASTREPAYGYTF
TGCGCCAGCACCCGGGAGCCTGCCTATGGCTACACCTTC
>TRBJ1-3|many|TRBV18|-
CASSSKSLSSGNTIYF
TGTGCCAGCTCATCTAAAAGCTTGAGCTCTGGAAACACCATATATTTT
>TRBJ2-3|few|TRBV6-6|TRBD2
CASSLTSGGAGSADTQYF
TGTGCCAGCAGTCTAACTAGCGGGGGGGCCGGGAGCGCAGATACGCAGTATTTT
>TRBJ2-7|many|TRBV3-1|-
CASSHKTEQYF
TGTGCCAGCAGCCATAAGACCGAGCAGTACTTC
>TRBJ2-5|-|TRBV15|TRBD1
CATSRETGGIRETQYF
TGTGCCACCAGCAGAGAAACAGGGGGCATTCGAGAGACCCAGTACTTC
>TRBJ2-6|few|TRBV10-3|-
CAISEKGLQAHLF
TGTGCCATCAGTGAAAAGGGGTTACAGGCCCATCTCTTC
>TRBJ2-1|many|TRBV6-6|TRBD2
CASSREGVGGEQFF
TGTGCCAGCAGTCGGGAGGGAGTCGGGGGTGAGCAGTTCTTC
>TRBJ1-6|once|TRBV6-2/TRBV6-3|TRBD1
CASTRQGFYSPLHF
TGTGCCAGCACAAGACAGGGATTCTATTCACCCCTCCACTTT
>TRBJ1-1|few|TRBV3-1|-
CASSQEGGTEAFF
TGTGCCAGCAGCCAAGAGGGAGGGACTGAAGCTTTCTTT
>TRBJ1-1|-|TRBV11-3|TRBD1
CASSFLPRQGEMNTEAFF
TGTGCCAGCAGCTTCCTACCCCGACAGGGCGAAATGAACACTGAAGCTTTCTTT
>TRBJ2-3|-|TRBV28|-
CASSPPVAETDTQYF
TGTGCCAGCAGCCCCCCGGTCGCGGAGACAGATACGCAGTATTTT
>TRBJ2-3|-|TRBV10-3|-
CAISAASRASTDTQYF
TGTGCCATCAGTGCGGCTAGCAGGGCTAGCACAGATACGCAGTATTTT
>TRBJ1-2|-|TRBV12-3/TRBV12-4|-
CASSLQGAYGYTF
TGTGCCAGCAGCCTTCAGGGTGCCTATGGCTACACCTTC
>TRBJ2-4|few|TRBV29-1|-
CSVIGQGKDIQYF
TGCAGCGTTATTGGGCAGGGAAAAGACATTCAGTACTTC
>TRBJ2-7|-|TRBV12-3/TRBV12-4|TRBD1
CASSLGTGSIHEQYF
TGTGCCAGCAGTTTAGGGACAGGGTCTATCCACGAGCAGTACTTC
>TRBJ1-5|many|TRBV18|-
CASSPIGGGEVPQHF
TGTGCCAGCTCACCTATTGGGGGCGGGGAGGTGCCCCAGCATTTT
>TRBJ2-1|few|TRBV3-1|-
CASSHSQEENEQFF
TGTGCCAGCAGCCACTCCCAGGAAGAAAATGAGCAGTTCTTC
>TRBJ2-7|many|TRBV28|TRBD2
CASSGLAGTSNF
TGTGCCAGCAGTGGGCTGGCCGGGACTAGCAACTTC
>TRBJ2-7|few|TRBV29-1|-
CSVSTRQFPNEQYF
TGCAGCGTGTCCACGAGACAGTTCCCCAACGAGCAGTACTTC
>TRBJ2-7|many|TRBV6-6|-
CASSYSDSASYEQYF
TGTGCCAGCAGTTACTCCGACAGCGCCTCCTACGAGCAGTACTTC
>TRBJ2-2|-|TRBV6-2/TRBV6-3|TRBD2
CASSPLAGRYTGELFF
TGTGCCAGCAGCCCCCTAGCGGGGCGCTACACCGGGGAGCTGTTTTTT
>TRBJ1-2|many|TRBV10-3|-
CAISESGTLAGETPGYTF
TGTGCCATCAGTGAGTCGGGGACCTTGGCCGGGGAGACTCCTGGCTACACCTTC
>TRBJ2-3|-|TRBV6-6|TRBD2
CASSLLAATSTDTQYF
TGTGCCAGCAGTCTACTAGCGGCGACTAGCACAGATACGCAGTATTTT
>TRBJ1-6|few|TRBV6-1|TRBD1
CASSPDRGLSYNSPLHF
TGTGCCAGCAGCCCGGACAGGGGGCTCTCCTATAATTCACCCCTCCACTTT
>TRBJ1-5|-|TRBV6-6|-
CASSEDRSGNQPQHF
TGTGCCAGCAGCGAAGACAGGTCTGGCAATCAGCCCCAGCATTTT
>TRBJ2-1|-|TRBV18|TRBD2
CASSRPAGGPGEQFF
TGTGCCAGCTCACGTCCAGCGGGGGGCCCCGGGGAGCAGTTCTTC
>TRBJ1-1|few|TRBV18|-
CASSPPGGTTAFF
TGTGCCAGCTCACCACCGGGGGGAACCACGGCTTTCTTT